The entry that follows covers one TCR beta chain sequence. V dropped 3 bases and J dropped 7 bases, with 16 bases sitting between them. The CDR3 has 14 residues. Germline CDR1 and CDR2: SGDLS and YYNGEE. Here immunoSEQ multiplex PCR was the method, and the copy in TCRdb shows in-frame clones only, minus some. The repertoire has about 8,900 clones, 65% to 70% of them found once; the top ten carry around a tenth. The data were taken from a study of tumor-infiltrating lymphocytes in localized non-small cell lung cancer. As for the study in general: Patients included smokers and never-smokers with various histologies, some sampled after neoadjuvant chemotherapy.

What was sequenced was uninvolved lung tissue not adjacent to the tumor. This TCR was recovered from a human donor with non-small cell lung cancer. The chain couples TRBV9 to TRBJ1-2; D might be TRBD1 (5 bases). In DNA, the CDR3 is TGTGCCAGCAGCGCGAGGATCGGGGGGGGTGGCTACACCTTC. Protein: CASSARIGGGGYTF.